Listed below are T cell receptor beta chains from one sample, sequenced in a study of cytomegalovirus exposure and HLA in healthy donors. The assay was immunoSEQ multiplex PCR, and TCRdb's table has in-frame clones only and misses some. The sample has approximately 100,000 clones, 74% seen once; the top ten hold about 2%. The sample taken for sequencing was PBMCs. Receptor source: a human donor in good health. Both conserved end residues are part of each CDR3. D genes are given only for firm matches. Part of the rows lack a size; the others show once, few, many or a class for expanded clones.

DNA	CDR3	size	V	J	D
TGTGCCAGCAGCGGCAGGACTAGCGGCACAGATACGCAGTATTTT	CASSGRTSGTDTQYF	-	TRBV9	TRBJ2-3	TRBD2
TGTGCCTGGACTATTAGGGGTCCGTATGGCTACACCTTC	CAWTIRGPYGYTF	few	TRBV30	TRBJ1-2	-
TGTGCCAGCAGCGCAAACCCTGGACTAGTAAGGCACGGGAATGAGCAGTTCTTC	CASSANPGLVRHGNEQFF	-	TRBV7-3	TRBJ2-1	TRBD2
TGTGCCTGGAGGAGCCAGGGGTTAACTGAAGCTTTCTTT	CAWRSQGLTEAFF	-	TRBV30	TRBJ1-1	-
TGTGCCAGCAGTTTAAGAAGCAGCAATCAGCCCCAGCATTTT	CASSLRSSNQPQHF	-	TRBV27	TRBJ1-5	-
TGTGCCAGCAGCGCCCCCGTGGGACAGGGGAGGGCTTTCTTT	CASSAPVGQGRAFF	few	TRBV2	TRBJ1-1	TRBD1
TGTGCCAGCAGTGATGGAGTAGCCCTCTCCCATTCTAGCACAGATACGCAGTATTTT	CASSDGVALSHSSTDTQYF	-	TRBV28	TRBJ2-3	-
TGTGCCAGTAGTACGCAGGGGGCTGGCGAGCAGTACTTC	CASSTQGAGEQYF	-	TRBV19	TRBJ2-7	TRBD1
TGTGCCAGCAGCAAAGCGCTTTGGAGGAAGCGGGATTCCTACGAGCAGTACTTC	CASSKALWRKRDSYEQYF	-	TRBV21-1	TRBJ2-7	-
TGTGCCAGCACCCCAGCTTCACAGGGCAACTATGGCTACACCTTC	CASTPASQGNYGYTF	-	TRBV7-9	TRBJ1-2	-
TGTGCCAGCAGTTTATTGGCGGGGCTCGGCTACACCTTC	CASSLLAGLGYTF	-	TRBV28	TRBJ1-2	-
TGTGCCAGCAATCCGGGACAGGGGGTTAGAACTGAAGCTTTCTTT	CASNPGQGVRTEAFF	-	TRBV5-4	TRBJ1-1	TRBD1
TGCGCCAGCAGCGTGTATCGGGGAGAACTCCACTTT	CASSVYRGELHF	-	TRBV5-1	TRBJ1-6	-
TGTGCCAGCAGTCCCCCACGTCAGGGGGCTCTCACAGATACGCAGTATTTT	CASSPPRQGALTDTQYF	few	TRBV28	TRBJ2-3	TRBD1
TGTGCCAGCACCCTCAGCCCCGGGTCTGGCTACACCTTC	CASTLSPGSGYTF	-	TRBV27	TRBJ1-2	-
TGTGCCAGCAGTTTATCCACAGGGCTGGAAGGCTACACCTTC	CASSLSTGLEGYTF	few	TRBV27	TRBJ1-2	-
TGTGCCACCAGCAGAGACCCCGGGACAGGGGCTGATACGCAGTATTTT	CATSRDPGTGADTQYF	once	TRBV15	TRBJ2-3	TRBD1
TGTGCCAGCAGCGCAACAGGGGGAAATTGGACCGGGGAGCTGTTTTTT	CASSATGGNWTGELFF	-	TRBV7-3	TRBJ2-2	TRBD1
TGTGCCATCTCCGGACTAGGGAGCACAGATACGCAGTATTTT	CAISGLGSTDTQYF	many	TRBV6-6	TRBJ2-3	TRBD2
TGTGCCAGTAGTTCAGGGGGAGGAGCGAACACCGGGGAGCTGTTTTTT	CASSSGGGANTGELFF	-	TRBV19	TRBJ2-2	-
TGTGCCAGCAGTTTGTCGGGACAGGGAAATGGTAATGAAAAACTGTTTTTT	CASSLSGQGNGNEKLFF	-	TRBV28	TRBJ1-4	TRBD1
TGTGCCAGCAGCTATAAGCGCGTCGCACCCCTCCACTTT	CASSYKRVAPLHF	-	TRBV6-5	TRBJ1-6	-
TGTGCCAGCAGTCGCCGGGGACAGCCATCGTACACAGATACGCAGTATTTT	CASSRRGQPSYTDTQYF	-	TRBV7-6	TRBJ2-3	TRBD1
TGCGCCAGCAGCTTTCCATCAGATGAAGCTTTCTTT	CASSFPSDEAFF	-	TRBV5-1	TRBJ1-1	-
TGTGCCAGCAGCTCCGCACGGCGGGAGGGCCCCTACAATGAGCAGTTCTTC	CASSSARREGPYNEQFF	-	TRBV7-2	TRBJ2-1	TRBD2
TGTGCCAGCAGCGTTGGAGGGGCCGCACAGAATGAGCAGTTCTTC	CASSVGGAAQNEQFF	-	TRBV9	TRBJ2-1	-
TGTGCCAGCAGTCCCTCGGGGGGCGCAGGTGAAAAACTGTTTTTT	CASSPSGGAGEKLFF	-	TRBV28	TRBJ1-4	-
TGTGCCAGCACAGAACAGGGTGAAACTGAAGCTTTCTTT	CASTEQGETEAFF	-	TRBV2	TRBJ1-1	-
TGTGCCAGCAGCTTAGAGGGCGGGGGGGCTTACAATGAGCAGTTCTTC	CASSLEGGGAYNEQFF	few	TRBV11-2	TRBJ2-1	TRBD2
TGTGCCAGCAGTGCAGGACAGGGGGCGAGGACTGAAGCTTTCTTT	CASSAGQGARTEAFF	-	TRBV27	TRBJ1-1	TRBD1
TGTGCCAGTCGACAGGGAGCTACTGGAAACACCATATATTTT	CASRQGATGNTIYF	-	TRBV19	TRBJ1-3	TRBD1
TGTGCCAGCAGAAGACAGGGGGCTTCTGGAAACACCATATATTTT	CASRRQGASGNTIYF	-	TRBV2	TRBJ1-3	TRBD1
TGTGCCAGCAGCTTCTCCGGTGTCGAGCAGTACTTC	CASSFSGVEQYF	-	TRBV5-6	TRBJ2-7	-
TGTGCCAGCAGCTTGGGGGGACAGTTGAGCAATCAGCCCCAGCATTTT	CASSLGGQLSNQPQHF	-	TRBV5-4	TRBJ1-5	TRBD1
TGTGCCAGCAGCAGAAGCGGGAGGGCCGATGAGCAGTACTTC	CASSRSGRADEQYF	-	TRBV28	TRBJ2-7	TRBD2
TGTGCCAGCAGCCACAGAACGACCCACGGAGGGGTTGAAAAACTGTTTTTT	CASSHRTTHGGVEKLFF	-	TRBV14	TRBJ1-4	-
TGCGCCAGCAGCCTTTCCAGTGGGGCCCAAGATACGCAGTATTTT	CASSLSSGAQDTQYF	few	TRBV4-3	TRBJ2-3	-